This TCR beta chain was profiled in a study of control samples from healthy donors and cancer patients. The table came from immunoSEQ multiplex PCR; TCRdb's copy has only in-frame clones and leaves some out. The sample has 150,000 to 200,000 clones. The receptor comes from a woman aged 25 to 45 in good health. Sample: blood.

CDR3 protein: CASSLGGHEQYF. The CDR3, as DNA: TGTGCCAGCAGCTTAGGGGGTCACGAGCAGTACTTC. The rearrangement links TRBV11-2 to TRBJ2-7; no clear D gene. From germline, CDR1 is SGHAT and CDR2 FQNNGV. V dropped 1 base and J dropped 5 bases, with 6 bases sitting between them. This CDR3 spans 12 amino acids.